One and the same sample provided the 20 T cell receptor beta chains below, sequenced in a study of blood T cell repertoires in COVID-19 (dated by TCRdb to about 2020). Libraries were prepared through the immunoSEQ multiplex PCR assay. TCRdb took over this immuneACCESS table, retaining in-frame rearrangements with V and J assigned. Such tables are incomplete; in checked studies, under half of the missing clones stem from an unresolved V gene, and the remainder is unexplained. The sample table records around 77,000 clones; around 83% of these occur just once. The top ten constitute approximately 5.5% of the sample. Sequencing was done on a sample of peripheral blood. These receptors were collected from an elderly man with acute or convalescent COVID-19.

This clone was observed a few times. This CDR3 is CASRSGGRRGDTQYF. CDR3 DNA sequence: TGTGCCAGCAGAAGCGGGGGTCGGCGGGGAGATACGCAGTATTTT. J is TRBJ2-3 and V is TRBV27; 8 bases map to TRBD2. V was pared by 6 bases and J by 5 bases, with 10 bases of the junction left unmatched. Germline lookup yields CDR1 MNHEY and CDR2 SMNVEV (reference sequence). The CDR3 extends over 15 amino acids.

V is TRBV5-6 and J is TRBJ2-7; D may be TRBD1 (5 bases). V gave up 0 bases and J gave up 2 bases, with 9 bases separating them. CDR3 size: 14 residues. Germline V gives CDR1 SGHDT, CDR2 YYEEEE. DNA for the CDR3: TGTGCCAGCAGCTTGGACAGGAGAGCCTACGAGCAGTACTTC. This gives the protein CASSLDRRAYEQYF.

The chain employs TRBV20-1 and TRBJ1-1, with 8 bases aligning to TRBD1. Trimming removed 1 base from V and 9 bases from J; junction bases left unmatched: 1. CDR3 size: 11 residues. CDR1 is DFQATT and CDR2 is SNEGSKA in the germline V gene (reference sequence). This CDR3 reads CSARGDRKAFF. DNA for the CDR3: TGCAGTGCTAGAGGGGACAGGAAAGCTTTCTTT.

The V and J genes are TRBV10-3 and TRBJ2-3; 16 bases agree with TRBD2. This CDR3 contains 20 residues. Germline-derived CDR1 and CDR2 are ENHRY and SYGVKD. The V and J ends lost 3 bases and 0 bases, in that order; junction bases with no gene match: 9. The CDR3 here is CAISDGTSGGVASSTDTQYF. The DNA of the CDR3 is TGTGCCATCAGTGACGGGACTAGCGGGGGGGTCGCCTCTAGCACAGATACGCAGTATTTT.

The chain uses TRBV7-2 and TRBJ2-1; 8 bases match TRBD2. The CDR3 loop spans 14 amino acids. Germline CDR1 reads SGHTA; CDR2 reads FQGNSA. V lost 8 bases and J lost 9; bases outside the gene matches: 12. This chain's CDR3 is CASCLQRESGEQFF. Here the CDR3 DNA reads TGTGCCAGCTGCCTCCAGCGGGAGTCAGGTGAGCAGTTCTTC.

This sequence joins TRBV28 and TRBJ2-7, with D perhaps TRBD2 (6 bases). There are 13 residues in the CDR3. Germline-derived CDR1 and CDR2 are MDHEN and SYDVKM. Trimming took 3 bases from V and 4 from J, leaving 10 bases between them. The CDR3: CASSLQRAYEQYF. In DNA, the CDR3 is TGTGCCAGCAGTTTGCAGCGGGCGTACGAGCAGTACTTC.

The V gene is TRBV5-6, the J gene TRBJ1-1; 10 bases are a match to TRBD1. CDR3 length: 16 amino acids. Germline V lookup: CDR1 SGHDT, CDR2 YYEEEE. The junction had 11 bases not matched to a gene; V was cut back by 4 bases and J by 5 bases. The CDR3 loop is CASSDPGTGVGTEAFF. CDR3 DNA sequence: TGTGCCAGCAGCGATCCCGGGACAGGGGTAGGAACTGAAGCTTTCTTT.

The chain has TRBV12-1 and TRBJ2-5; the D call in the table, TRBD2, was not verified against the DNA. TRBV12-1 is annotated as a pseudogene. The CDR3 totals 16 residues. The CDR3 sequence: CASSFGKHTYQETQYF. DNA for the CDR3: TGTGCCAGCAGCTTTGGAAAGCATACCTACCAAGAGACCCAGTACTTC.

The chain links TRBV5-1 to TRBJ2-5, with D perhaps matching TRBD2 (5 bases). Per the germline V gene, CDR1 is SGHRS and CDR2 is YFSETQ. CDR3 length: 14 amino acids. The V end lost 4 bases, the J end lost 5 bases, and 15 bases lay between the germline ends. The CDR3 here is CASSPTSSGETQYF. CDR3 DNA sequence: TGCGCCAGCAGCCCCACTAGTTCCGGGGAGACCCAGTACTTC. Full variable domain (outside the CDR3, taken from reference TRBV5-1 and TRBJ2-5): KAGVTQTPRYLIKTRGQQVTLSCSPISGHRSVSWYQQTPGQGLQFLFEYFSETQRNKGNFPGRFSGRQFSNSRSEMNVSTLELGDSALYLCASSPTSSGETQYFGPGTRLLVL.

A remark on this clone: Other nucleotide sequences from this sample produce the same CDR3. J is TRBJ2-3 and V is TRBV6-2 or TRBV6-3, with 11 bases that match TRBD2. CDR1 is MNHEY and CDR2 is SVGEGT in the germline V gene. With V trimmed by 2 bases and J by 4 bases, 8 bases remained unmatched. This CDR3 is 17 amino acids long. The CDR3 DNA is TGTGCCAGCAGTTACCCCCCCACTAGCGGGGGAGCAGATACGCAGTATTTT. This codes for CASSYPPTSGGADTQYF.

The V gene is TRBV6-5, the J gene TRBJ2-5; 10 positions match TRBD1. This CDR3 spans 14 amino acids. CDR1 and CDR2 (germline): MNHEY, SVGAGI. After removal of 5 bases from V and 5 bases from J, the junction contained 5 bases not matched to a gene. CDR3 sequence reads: CASSTGTGVETQYF. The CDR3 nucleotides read TGTGCCAGCAGTACCGGGACAGGGGTCGAGACCCAGTACTTC.

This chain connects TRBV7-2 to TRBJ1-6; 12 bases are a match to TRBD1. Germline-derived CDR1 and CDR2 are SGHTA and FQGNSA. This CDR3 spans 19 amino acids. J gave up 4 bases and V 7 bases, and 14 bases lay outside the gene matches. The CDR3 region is CASIQSGQGAENYNSPLHF. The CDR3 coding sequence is TGTGCCAGCATCCAATCGGGACAGGGGGCGGAGAATTATAATTCACCCCTCCACTTT.

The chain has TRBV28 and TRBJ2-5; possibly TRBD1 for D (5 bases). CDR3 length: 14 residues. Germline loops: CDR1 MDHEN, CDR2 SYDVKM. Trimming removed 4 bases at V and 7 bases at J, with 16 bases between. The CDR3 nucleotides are TGTGCCAGCAGTTCCCCTGACAGCCCGGGGACCCAGTACTTC. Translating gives CASSSPDSPGTQYF.

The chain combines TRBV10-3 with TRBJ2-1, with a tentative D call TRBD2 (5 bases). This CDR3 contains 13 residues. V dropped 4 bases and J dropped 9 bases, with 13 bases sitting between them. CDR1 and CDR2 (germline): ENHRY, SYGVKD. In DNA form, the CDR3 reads TGTGCCATCAGTGGAATCGAGGGCGGTGAGCAGTTCTTC. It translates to CAISGIEGGEQFF.

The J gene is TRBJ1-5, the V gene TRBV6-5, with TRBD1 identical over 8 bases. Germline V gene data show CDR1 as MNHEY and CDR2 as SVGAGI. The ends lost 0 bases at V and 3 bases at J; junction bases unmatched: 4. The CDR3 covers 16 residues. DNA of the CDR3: TGTGCCAGCAGTTACTCCGGCCAGGGGGCCAATCAGCCCCAGCATTTT. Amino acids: CASSYSGQGANQPQHF.

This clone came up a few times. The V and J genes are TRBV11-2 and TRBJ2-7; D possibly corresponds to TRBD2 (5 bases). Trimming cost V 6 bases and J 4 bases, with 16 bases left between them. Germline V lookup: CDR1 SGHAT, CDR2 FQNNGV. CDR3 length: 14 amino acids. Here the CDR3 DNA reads TGTGCCAGCAGTCCCGGGGAAGGGCCATACGAGCAGTACTTC. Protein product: CASSPGEGPYEQYF.

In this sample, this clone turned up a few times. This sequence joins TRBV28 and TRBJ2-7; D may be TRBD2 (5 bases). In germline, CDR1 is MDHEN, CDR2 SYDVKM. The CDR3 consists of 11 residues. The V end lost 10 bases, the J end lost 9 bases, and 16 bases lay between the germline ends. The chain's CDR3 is CAINAGFGQYF. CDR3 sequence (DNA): TGTGCCATCAACGCGGGCTTTGGGCAGTACTTC.

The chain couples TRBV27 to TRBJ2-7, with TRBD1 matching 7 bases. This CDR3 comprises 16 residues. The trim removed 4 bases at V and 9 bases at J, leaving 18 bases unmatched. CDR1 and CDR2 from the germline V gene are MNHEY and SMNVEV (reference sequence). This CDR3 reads CASSSSRDSYSLGQYF. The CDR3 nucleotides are TGTGCCAGCAGTTCGAGCCGGGACAGCTATTCTCTAGGGCAGTACTTC.

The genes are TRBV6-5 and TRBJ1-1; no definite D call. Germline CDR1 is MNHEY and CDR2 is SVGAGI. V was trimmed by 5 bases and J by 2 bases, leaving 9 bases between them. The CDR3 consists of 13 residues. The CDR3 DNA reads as TGTGCCAGCAGTATTCGGAGTAACACTGAAGCTTTCTTT. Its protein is CASSIRSNTEAFF.

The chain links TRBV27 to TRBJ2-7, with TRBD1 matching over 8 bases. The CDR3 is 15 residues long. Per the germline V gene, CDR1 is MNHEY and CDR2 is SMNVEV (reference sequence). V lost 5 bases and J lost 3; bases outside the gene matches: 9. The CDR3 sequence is CASSPDRAGIYEQYF. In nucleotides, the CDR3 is TGTGCCAGCAGTCCGGACAGGGCGGGGATCTACGAGCAGTACTTC.